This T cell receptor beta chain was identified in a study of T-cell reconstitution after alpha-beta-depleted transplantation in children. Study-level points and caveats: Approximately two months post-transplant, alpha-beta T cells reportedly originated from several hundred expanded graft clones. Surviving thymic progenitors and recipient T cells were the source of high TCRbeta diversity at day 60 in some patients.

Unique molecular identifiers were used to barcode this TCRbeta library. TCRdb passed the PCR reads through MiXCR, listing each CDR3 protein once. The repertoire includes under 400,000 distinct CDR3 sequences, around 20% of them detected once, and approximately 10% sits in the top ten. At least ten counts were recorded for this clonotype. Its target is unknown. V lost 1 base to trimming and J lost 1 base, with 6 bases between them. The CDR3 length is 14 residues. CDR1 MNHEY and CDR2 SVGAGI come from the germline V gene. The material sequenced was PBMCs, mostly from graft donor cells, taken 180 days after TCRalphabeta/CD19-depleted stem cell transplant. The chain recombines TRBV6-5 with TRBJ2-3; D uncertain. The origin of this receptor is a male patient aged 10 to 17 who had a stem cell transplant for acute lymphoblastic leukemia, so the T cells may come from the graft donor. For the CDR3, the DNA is TGTGCCAGCAGTTACTACGAGCGCACAGATACGCAGTATTTT. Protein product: CASSYYERTDTQYF.